Below are 12 T cell receptor beta chains sequenced from a single sample in a study of identical twins. TCRdb called the 5' RACE reads again in MiXCR, with one record for every CDR3 protein. The sample has about 290,000 distinct CDR3 sequences; around 9.7% are singletons. The data also belong to a second study, concerning yellow fever vaccine responses in identical twins.

Sequencing was carried out using CD8+ T cells sorted from blood. The receptors derive from a young woman in good health.

The table lists this clonotype with many counts. The CDR3 sequence is CASSLAGNSYEQYF. CDR3 nucleotide sequence: TGCGCCAGCAGCTTGGCGGGAAACTCCTACGAGCAGTACTTC. The chain combines TRBV5-1 with TRBJ2-7; a possible D gene is TRBD2 (5 bases). Per the germline V gene, CDR1 is SGHRS and CDR2 is YFSETQ. The CDR3 runs 14 residues. V was cut by 0 bases and J by 0 bases, with 7 bases left in between. The full variable domain, completed using reference TRBV5-1 and TRBJ2-7, is KAGVTQTPRYLIKTRGQQVTLSCSPISGHRSVSWYQQTPGQGLQFLFEYFSETQRNKGNFPGRFSGRQFSNSRSEMNVSTLELGDSALYLCASSLAGNSYEQYFGPGTRLTVT.

This clonotype was seen only a few times. The CDR3 coding sequence is TGTGCCAGCAGCCAAGACCAGAGCTCCTATAATTCACCCCTCCACTTT. Its translation: CASSQDQSSYNSPLHF. This chain connects TRBV14 to TRBJ1-6; no reliable D call. Germline V gene lookup returns CDR1 SGHDN and CDR2 FVKESK. Trimming removed 0 bases from V and 0 bases from J, with 6 bases in between. The CDR3 consists of 16 residues.

This clonotype occurred a few times. The chain combines TRBV20-1 with TRBJ2-7, with a possible D match to TRBD2 (5 bases). V dropped 4 bases and J dropped 2 bases, with 15 bases sitting between them. The CDR3 has 14 amino acids. Germline lookup yields CDR1 DFQATT and CDR2 SNEGSKA (reference sequence). The CDR3 region has the DNA TGCAGTGCTAACCTCGGGGTCTTAACCTACGAGCAGTACTTC. Encoded protein: CSANLGVLTYEQYF.

V usage is TRBV2 and J usage is TRBJ2-1; 7 bases are a match to TRBD2. V trimming: 6 bases; J trimming: 9 bases; junction bases outside the gene matches: 14. CDR1 is SNHLY and CDR2 is FYNNEI in the germline V gene. The CDR3 spans 15 residues. The CDR3 here is CASRPAAGVGIEQFF. DNA for the CDR3: TGTGCCAGCAGACCCGCCGCGGGAGTAGGTATTGAGCAGTTCTTC. Full variable domain (missing parts from reference TRBV2 and TRBJ2-1): EPEVTQTPSHQVTQMGQEVILRCVPISNHLYFYWYRQILGQKVEFLVSFYNNEISEKSEIFDDQFSVERPDGSNFTLKIRSTKLEDSAMYFCASRPAAGVGIEQFFGPGTRLTVL.

This clonotype was found many times. V and J are TRBV10-2 and TRBJ2-7; D gene uncertain. This CDR3 has 13 residues. CDR1 and CDR2 from the germline V gene are WSHSY and SAAADI. The V and J ends lost 2 bases and 4 bases respectively, with 9 bases between them. CDR3 loop: CASSEIRRYEQYF. CDR3 DNA: TGCGCCAGCAGTGAGATTAGGAGATACGAGCAGTACTTC.

This clonotype has ten or more counts. The chain has TRBV12-3 or TRBV12-4 and TRBJ2-5, with TRBD1 identical over 8 bases. The CDR3 is made up of 13 amino acids. With 7 bases clipped from V and 4 bases from J, the junction kept 5 bases outside the gene matches. The CDR3 loop reads CASKTDRVETQYF. For the CDR3, the DNA is TGTGCCAGCAAGACGGACAGGGTAGAGACCCAGTACTTC.

The chain links TRBV7-9 to TRBJ2-7; 9 bases line up with TRBD1. The germline V gene encodes CDR1 SEHNR and CDR2 FQNEAQ (reference sequence). V trimming: 5 bases; J trimming: 5 bases; junction bases outside the gene matches: 10. The CDR3 covers 15 residues. CDR3 sequence reads: CASSPRGTGLDEQYF. The CDR3 region has the DNA TGTGCCAGCAGCCCAAGGGGGACAGGGTTGGACGAGCAGTACTTC.

This sequence joins TRBV4-3 and TRBJ2-3; no reliable D call. The CDR3 has 17 residues. The V gene's germline CDR1 is LGHNA and CDR2 YSLEER. Trimming removed 0 bases at V and 3 bases at J, with 16 bases between. CDR3 sequence: CASSQDRSVYTTDTQYF. The CDR3 nucleotides are TGCGCCAGCAGCCAAGATAGATCGGTCTACACGACAGATACGCAGTATTTT.

In its sample, this clonotype was seen many times. The J gene is TRBJ2-5, the V gene TRBV29-1; D gene uncertain. The germline V gene has CDR1 SQVTM and CDR2 ANQGSEA. The CDR3 covers 10 residues. The V end was cut by 2 bases, the J end by 4 bases, with 2 bases between. The DNA for the CDR3 is TGCAGCGTTGAAACAGAGACCCAGTACTTC. It is translated as CSVETETQYF.

V and J are TRBV24-1 and TRBJ2-5; D is perhaps TRBD1 (6 bases). This CDR3 comprises 18 residues. The germline V gene encodes CDR1 KGHDR and CDR2 SFDVKD. V lost 6 bases and J lost 8, with 30 bases in between. The CDR3 region has the DNA TGTGCCACCAGTCTCTCGGGACAACACACGTTTGATCCTGGAACCCAGTACTTC. Its protein is CATSLSGQHTFDPGTQYF.

As to this clonotype: A much larger clone is a single base away; this may be a read error. The V gene is TRBV7-3, the J gene TRBJ2-1, with 8 bases matching TRBD2. V gave up 2 bases and J gave up 4 bases; unmatched junction bases: 10. CDR1 SGHTA and CDR2 FQGTGA come from the germline V gene. The CDR3 spans 17 residues. The DNA for the CDR3 is TGTGCCAGCAGCTTACTAGGGAGCGGGGGCCCATACAATGAGCAGTTCTTC. This gives the protein CASSLLGSGGPYNEQFF.

This clonotype showed up just a few times. This sequence joins TRBV4-2 and TRBJ2-3; D may be TRBD2 (5 bases). Per the germline V gene, CDR1 is LGHNA and CDR2 is YNFKEQ. V lost 4 bases, J lost 2 bases, and 10 bases lay in between. CDR3 length equals 14 residues. CDR3 bases: TGTGCCAGCAGCCTGAGGGCGGACACAGATACGCAGTATTTT. Protein product: CASSLRADTDTQYF.